These 23 T cell receptor beta chains originate from one sample sequenced in a study of lymphopenia after photon versus proton radiotherapy. The method was immunoSEQ multiplex PCR; TCRdb's version includes in-frame clones alone and lacks a portion of them. Here the sample spans about 45,000 clones, approximately 85% being singletons. The sample in question was peripheral blood, obtained from a patient treated with photon-based radiotherapy. The receptor source for this set is a man aged 35 to 55 with gastric cancer.

The genes are TRBV2 and TRBJ1-1, with D perhaps TRBD1 (5 bases). V was cut by 6 bases and J by 2 bases, with 22 bases left in between. The CDR3 loop spans 17 amino acids. From germline, CDR1 is SNHLY and CDR2 FYNNEI. The CDR3 region has the DNA TGTGCCAGCAGCCTAACGGCCCCTGGAAGGGGCAACACTGAAGCTTTCTTT. Amino acid sequence: CASSLTAPGRGNTEAFF.

This clone appeared a single time. The chain recombines TRBV15 with TRBJ1-4, with unresolved D. CDR1 and CDR2 from the germline V gene are LNHNV and YYDKDF (reference sequence). The V end was cut by 0 bases, the J end by 8 bases, with 13 bases between. CDR3 length equals 15 residues. The CDR3: CATSRDYGREEKLFF. CDR3 coding DNA: TGTGCCACCAGCAGAGATTACGGGAGAGAAGAAAAACTGTTTTTT.

This clone was picked up one time. The rearrangement uses TRBV6-1 and TRBJ2-1, with D possibly TRBD2 on 5 matching bases. The CDR3 spans 14 residues. The germline V gene has CDR1 MNHNS and CDR2 SASEGT. V lost 2 bases to trimming and J lost 9 bases, with 14 bases between them. The CDR3 region has the DNA TGTGCCAGCAGTGAACGCGGGCCCGAGGGTGAGCAGTTCTTC. Its translation: CASSERGPEGEQFF.

The chain recombines TRBV30 with TRBJ1-3; 8 positions agree with TRBD1. This CDR3 has 13 residues. V lost 4 bases, J lost 2 bases, and 1 base stayed unmatched. The V gene's germline CDR1 is GTSNPN and CDR2 SVGIG (reference sequence). For the CDR3, the DNA is TGTGCCTGGAAGACAGGGGCTGGAAACACCATATATTTT. Translating it yields CAWKTGAGNTIYF.

V and J are TRBV4-3 and TRBJ2-7; perhaps TRBD2 as D (5 bases). The V and J ends lost 4 bases and 4 bases respectively, with 11 bases between them. This CDR3 spans 13 amino acids. Germline V gives CDR1 LGHNA, CDR2 YSLEER. DNA for the CDR3: TGCGCCAGCAGCCTAAACCGCGGGTACGAGCAGTACTTC. The encoded protein is CASSLNRGYEQYF.

This clone is labeled medium-sized. This sample also contains other DNA sequences that code for the same CDR3. V is TRBV4-3 and J is TRBJ1-1; no clear D gene. Germline V lookup: CDR1 LGHNA, CDR2 YSLEER. V gave up 4 bases and J gave up 0 bases, with 6 bases separating them. The CDR3 length is 13 residues. CDR3 in amino acids: CASSRDLNTEAFF. DNA for the CDR3: TGCGCCAGCAGCCGGGATCTGAACACTGAAGCTTTCTTT.

V usage is TRBV19 and J usage is TRBJ1-1, with D unresolved. V gave up 7 bases and J gave up 3 bases, with 12 bases separating them. CDR3 size: 13 residues. Germline-derived CDR1 and CDR2 are LNHDA and SQIVND (reference sequence). The CDR3 is CASNPQADTEAFF. The DNA of the CDR3 is TGTGCCAGTAACCCCCAAGCGGACACTGAAGCTTTCTTT.

The table lists this clone with a count of one. The chain has TRBV7-6 and TRBJ1-2, with a weak D call TRBD1 (5 bases). Germline-derived CDR1 and CDR2 are SGHVS and FNYEAQ. The V gene lost 5 bases and the J gene lost 3 bases, with 16 bases spanning the gap. This CDR3 region has 15 residues. The CDR3 sequence is CASSPPVDSYYGYTF. DNA of the CDR3: TGTGCCAGCAGCCCACCTGTCGACAGCTACTATGGCTACACCTTC.

The V call is TRBV7-2, the J call TRBJ1-6; D gene ambiguous. The CDR3 is made up of 14 amino acids. Germline loops: CDR1 SGHTA, CDR2 FQGNSA. V lost 2 bases to trimming and J lost 9 bases, with 11 bases between them. The CDR3 region is CASSLTGVRSPLHF. The CDR3 DNA follows: TGTGCCAGCAGCTTAACCGGGGTCCGTTCACCCCTCCACTTT. Looking up the rest from reference TRBV7-2 and TRBJ1-6 gives the full variable domain: GAGVSQSPSNKVTEKGKDVELRCDPISGHTALYWYRQSLGQGLEFLIYFQGNSAPDKSGLPSDRFSAERTGGSVSTLTIQRTQQEDSAVYLCASSLTGVRSPLHFGNGTRLTVT.

This clone showed up just a few times. V and J are TRBV5-4 and TRBJ2-5; perhaps TRBD2 as D (6 bases). The CDR3 has 14 residues. Between the trimmed V and J ends, which lost 3 bases and 5 bases, there was a span of 14 bases. CDR1 and CDR2 (germline): SGHNT, YYREEE (reference sequence). The CDR3 DNA reads as TGTGCCAGCAGCTCGACCCCCCGGGGGGAGACCCAGTACTTC. As protein: CASSSTPRGETQYF. Combining the CDR3 with reference TRBV5-4 and TRBJ2-5 gives the whole variable domain ETGVTQSPTHLIKTRGQQVTLRCSSQSGHNTVSWYQQALGQGPQFIFQYYREEENGRGNFPPRFSGLQFPNYSSELNVNALELDDSALYLCASSSTPRGETQYFGPGTRLLVL.

CDR3 residues: CASRDDRLGAKNIQYF. In DNA form, the CDR3 reads TGTGCCAGCAGGGATGACAGACTTGGAGCCAAAAACATTCAGTACTTC. This rearrangement joins TRBV2 to TRBJ2-4; TRBD1 might be the D (5 bases). This CDR3 is built from 16 residues. V was clipped by 6 bases and J by 0 bases, with 15 bases between them. Germline V lookup: CDR1 SNHLY, CDR2 FYNNEI. The variable domain in full, completed from reference TRBV2 and TRBJ2-4, reads EPEVTQTPSHQVTQMGQEVILRCVPISNHLYFYWYRQILGQKVEFLVSFYNNEISEKSEIFDDQFSVERPDGSNFTLKIRSTKLEDSAMYFCASRDDRLGAKNIQYFGAGTRLSVL.

J is TRBJ2-7 and V is TRBV11-2, with TRBD1 matching 8 bases. The junction had 11 bases not matched to a gene; V was cut back by 6 bases and J by 4 bases. This CDR3 contains 15 residues. In germline, CDR1 is SGHAT, CDR2 FQNNGV. In DNA form, the CDR3 reads TGTGCCAGCAGGGGTTTCGGCAGGGGGCAATACGAGCAGTACTTC. This codes for CASRGFGRGQYEQYF.

J is TRBJ2-5 and V is TRBV9; 14 bases map to TRBD2. The CDR3 consists of 15 residues. Germline CDR1 is SGDLS and CDR2 is YYNGEE. Germline trimming cut 3 bases from V and 2 bases from J; bases unmatched to any gene: 0. The CDR3 nucleotides read TGTGCCAGCAGCGGACTAGCGGGGGGGCAAGAGACCCAGTACTTC. The encoded protein is CASSGLAGGQETQYF.

This clone was seen just once. The rearrangement links TRBV19 to TRBJ1-6; 11 nucleotides match TRBD1. In germline, CDR1 is LNHDA, CDR2 SQIVND (reference sequence). After removal of 3 bases from V and 9 bases from J, the junction contained 10 bases not matched to a gene. CDR3 length: 17 amino acids. CDR3: CASSIYPPGQGGSPLHF. CDR3 nucleotides: TGTGCCAGTAGTATTTATCCCCCGGGACAGGGGGGTTCACCCCTCCACTTT.

This clone was seen just once. V and J are TRBV6-5 and TRBJ1-1; TRBD1 matches at 11 bases. CDR1 is MNHEY and CDR2 is SVGAGI in the germline V gene. V shed 7 bases and J 4 bases; nucleotides not matched to a gene: 2. The CDR3 contains 13 residues. The CDR3 is CASTGTGGTEAFF. For the CDR3, the DNA is TGTGCCAGCACTGGGACAGGGGGCACTGAAGCTTTCTTT.

The chain carries TRBV5-1 and TRBJ1-5; D remains unclear. CDR3 length: 15 amino acids. CDR1 is SGHRS and CDR2 is YFSETQ in the germline V gene. V lost 0 bases and J lost 0, with 7 bases in between. The DNA of the CDR3 is TGCGCCAGCAGCTTGGAGGGCGCTAGCAATCAGCCCCAGCATTTT. Its protein product is CASSLEGASNQPQHF.

V is TRBV4-3 and J is TRBJ2-3; D is perhaps TRBD1 or TRBD2 (5 bases each). Germline CDR1 and CDR2: LGHNA and YSLEER. CDR3 length: 15 amino acids. Between the trimmed V and J ends, which lost 4 bases and 6 bases, there was a span of 17 bases. The CDR3 DNA is TGCGCCAGCAGCCGTAACCCGGGGCCTGGTGATACGCAGTATTTT. This encodes CASSRNPGPGDTQYF.

The CDR3 nucleotides read TGTGCCAGCAGCCGCCTGGACAAGAACACTGAAGCTTTCTTT. Translating gives CASSRLDKNTEAFF. The chain recombines TRBV5-5 with TRBJ1-1, with D perhaps matching TRBD1 (5 bases). The CDR3 is 14 residues long. V gave up 4 bases and J gave up 1 base, with 11 bases separating them. From germline, CDR1 is SGHKS and CDR2 YYEKEE (reference sequence).

The chain carries TRBV2 and TRBJ2-5; tentatively, D is TRBD1 or TRBD2 (7 bases each). Germline V gives CDR1 SNHLY, CDR2 FYNNEI. The CDR3 sequence is 14 residues long. With 8 bases removed from V and 5 bases from J, the gap between germline ends came to 18 bases. The CDR3 coding sequence is TGTGCCAGCGGGGGGGACAGACGCAGGGAGACCCAGTACTTC. It is translated as CASGGDRRRETQYF.

This clone was counted once. The V gene is TRBV6-6, the J gene TRBJ2-3, with D unclear. CDR3 length: 15 amino acids. With 6 bases removed from V and 1 base from J, the gap between germline ends came to 14 bases. From germline, CDR1 is MNHNY and CDR2 SVGAGI (reference sequence). In DNA, the CDR3 is TGTGCCAGCAGCTACCCCGGATGGGGCACAGATACGCAGTATTTT. Protein product: CASSYPGWGTDTQYF.

The CDR3 nucleotides are TGTGCCAGCAGTTTTTACCGGGAGAGTAGGAATGAAAAACTGTTTTTT. It specifies CASSFYRESRNEKLFF. The chain joins TRBV27 to TRBJ1-4; no reliable D call. Germline CDR1 reads MNHEY; CDR2 reads SMNVEV (reference sequence). Trimming pared 3 bases from V and 5 bases from J, leaving 16 bases between. CDR3 size: 16 residues.

This chain connects TRBV6-6 to TRBJ1-5; a weak D match, TRBD1 (5 bases). This CDR3 has 16 amino acids. V lost 6 bases and J 2 bases, leaving 17 bases between the germline ends. Germline V gene lookup returns CDR1 MNHNY and CDR2 SVGAGI (reference sequence). In DNA form, the CDR3 reads TGTGCCAGCAGGGGAACAGGCGGCGGGGGCAATCAGCCCCAGCATTTT. Protein: CASRGTGGGGNQPQHF.

This clone was seen a single time. The chain is built from TRBV9 and TRBJ2-2, with unresolved D. The CDR3 sequence is 12 residues long. V shed 0 bases and J shed 6 bases, with 3 bases lying between them. The germline V gene encodes CDR1 SGDLS and CDR2 YYNGEE. The DNA of the CDR3 is TGTGCCAGCAGCGTAGTTGCCGGGGAGCTGTTTTTT. Translating gives CASSVVAGELFF.